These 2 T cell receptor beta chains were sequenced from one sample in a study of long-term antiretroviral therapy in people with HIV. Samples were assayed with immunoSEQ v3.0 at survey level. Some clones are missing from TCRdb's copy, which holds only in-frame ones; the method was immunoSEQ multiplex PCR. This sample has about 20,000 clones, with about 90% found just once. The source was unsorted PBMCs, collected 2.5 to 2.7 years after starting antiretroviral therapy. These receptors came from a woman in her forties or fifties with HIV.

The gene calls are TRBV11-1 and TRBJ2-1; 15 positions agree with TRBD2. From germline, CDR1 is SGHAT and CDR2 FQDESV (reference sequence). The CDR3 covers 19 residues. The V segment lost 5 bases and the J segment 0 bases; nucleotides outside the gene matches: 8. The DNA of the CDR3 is TGTGCCAGCAGCCGGGGACTAGCGGGAGGAAGGAGCTCCTACAATGAGCAGTTCTTC. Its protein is CASSRGLAGGRSSYNEQFF.

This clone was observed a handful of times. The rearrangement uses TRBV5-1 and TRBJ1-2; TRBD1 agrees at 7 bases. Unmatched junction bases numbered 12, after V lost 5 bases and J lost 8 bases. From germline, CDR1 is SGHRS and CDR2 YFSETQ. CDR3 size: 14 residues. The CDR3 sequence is CASSSPGQRGGYTF. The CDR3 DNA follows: TGCGCCAGCAGTTCACCGGGACAGAGGGGCGGCTACACCTTC.